This T cell receptor beta chain was obtained from a study of metastatic and nonmetastatic thyroid tumors. V shed 3 bases and J shed 5 bases, with 10 bases lying between them. The CDR3 is 13 amino acids. CDR1 and CDR2 from the germline V gene are SEHNR and FQNEAQ (reference sequence). Until they underwent thyroid surgery, no patient had received any treatment. This clone was seen repeatedly, ten times or more. TCRdb reanalyzed the PCR reads via MiXCR. The data show 30,000 to 35,000 clones, with about 30% seen just once and around 30% held by the top ten. Sample: blood. The chain links TRBV7-9 to TRBJ1-1; D might be TRBD1 (6 bases). This TCR was sampled from a female donor with papillary thyroid cancer or a benign thyroid nodule (not recorded which). Some clones in this sample may be carry-over from other donors' samples. The CDR3 region is CASSFTGLTEAFF. Written as DNA, the CDR3 is TGTGCCAGCAGCTTTACAGGGTTGACTGAAGCTTTCTTT.